Listed below are T cell receptor beta chains from one sample, sequenced in a study of CD4 T cell repertoires and nickel. TCRdb re-analysed the RT-PCR reads in MiXCR, keeping a single row per CDR3 protein. Here the sample table reports approximately 48 distinct CDR3 sequences. The material sequenced was CD4+ T cells from blood, not recorded whether cultured. The receptors originated from a human donor in a nickel allergy study, with or without nickel allergy (not recorded which). It is not recorded whether this sample comes from one donor or several. Both conserved end residues are part of each CDR3. Fields, in order: CDR3 length, V gene, clone size, J gene, D gene, CDR3 protein, CDR3 DNA. D genes are given only for firm matches. Some rows have no size entry. The others give once, few or many, or a class for an expanded clone.

len: 12
v_gene: TRBV10-3
abundance: -
j_gene: TRBJ2-1
d_gene: -
CDR3aa: CAISPDVGEQFF
CDR3nt: TGTGCCATCAGTCCTGATGTGGGTGAGCAGTTCTTC

len: 16
v_gene: TRBV11-2
abundance: -
j_gene: TRBJ2-5
d_gene: -
CDR3aa: CASSSNRDRGWRTQYF
CDR3nt: TGTGCCAGCAGCTCGAATCGGGACCGCGGCTGGAGGACCCAGTACTTC

len: 17
v_gene: TRBV3-1
abundance: -
j_gene: TRBJ1-5
d_gene: -
CDR3aa: CASIKEGPIYSNQPQHF
CDR3nt: TGTGCCAGCATCAAAGAGGGACCGATCTATAGCAATCAGCCCCAGCATTTT

len: 13
v_gene: TRBV12-3/TRBV12-4
abundance: -
j_gene: TRBJ1-1
d_gene: TRBD1
CDR3aa: CASSSGQGTEAFF
CDR3nt: TGTGCCAGCAGTTCTGGACAGGGGACTGAAGCTTTCTTT

len: 14
v_gene: TRBV5-1
abundance: -
j_gene: TRBJ2-5
d_gene: TRBD1
CDR3aa: CASSLRQGQETQYF
CDR3nt: TGCGCCAGCAGCCTAAGACAGGGGCAAGAGACCCAGTACTTC

len: 11
v_gene: TRBV20-1
abundance: -
j_gene: TRBJ2-7
d_gene: -
CDR3aa: CSASAGYEQYF
CDR3nt: TGCAGTGCTAGCGCGGGCTACGAGCAGTACTTC

len: 15
v_gene: TRBV12-3/TRBV12-4
abundance: -
j_gene: TRBJ2-3
d_gene: -
CDR3aa: CASRGHSLGEDTQYF
CDR3nt: TGTGCCAGCAGGGGTCACTCCTTAGGGGAGGATACGCAGTATTTT

len: 15
v_gene: TRBV7-3
abundance: once
j_gene: TRBJ2-3
d_gene: -
CDR3aa: CASSLGGYRANTQYF
CDR3nt: TGTGCCAGCAGCTTAGGGGGATACAGGGCCAATACGCAGTATTTT

len: 15
v_gene: TRBV7-2
abundance: -
j_gene: TRBJ2-3
d_gene: -
CDR3aa: CASSSWLPVPDTQYF
CDR3nt: TGTGCCAGCAGCTCATGGCTTCCAGTCCCAGATACGCAGTATTTT

len: 16
v_gene: TRBV12-3/TRBV12-4
abundance: -
j_gene: TRBJ2-5
d_gene: TRBD2
CDR3aa: CASSTGPSGGQETQYF
CDR3nt: TGTGCCAGCAGCACCGGGCCTAGCGGGGGACAAGAGACCCAGTACTTC

len: 15
v_gene: TRBV5-4
abundance: once
j_gene: TRBJ2-4
d_gene: TRBD1
CDR3aa: CASSLGRDSQNIQYF
CDR3nt: TGTGCCAGCAGCTTGGGCCGGGACAGCCAAAACATTCAGTACTTC

len: 17
v_gene: TRBV24-1
abundance: once
j_gene: TRBJ2-2
d_gene: TRBD2
CDR3aa: CATSDITSGGDVGELFF
CDR3nt: TGTGCCACCAGTGACATCACTAGCGGGGGGGACGTCGGGGAGCTGTTTTTT

len: 13
v_gene: TRBV5-1
abundance: once
j_gene: TRBJ2-1
d_gene: -
CDR3aa: CASSRGPNNEQFF
CDR3nt: TGCGCCAGCAGCAGAGGACCAAACAATGAGCAGTTCTTC

len: 15
v_gene: TRBV28
abundance: few
j_gene: TRBJ1-1
d_gene: -
CDR3aa: CASSAPGQMNTEAFF
CDR3nt: TGTGCCAGCAGCGCCCCCGGACAGATGAACACTGAAGCTTTCTTT

len: 16
v_gene: TRBV12-3/TRBV12-4
abundance: -
j_gene: TRBJ1-1
d_gene: TRBD1
CDR3aa: CAIPVGTGALGTEAFF
CDR3nt: TGTGCCATTCCCGTCGGGACAGGGGCTTTAGGGACTGAAGCTTTCTTT